One sample yielded the 32 T cell receptor beta chains listed below, sequenced in a study of shared clonotypes between healthy human individuals. The method was immunoSEQ multiplex PCR; TCRdb's version includes in-frame clones alone and lacks a portion of them. The sample lists 2 million to 2.5 million clones, approximately 94% occurring once. The material sequenced was naive CD4+ T cells sorted from blood. Subset reported: CD45RA+ positively selected. The source of these receptors is a man aged 18 to 29 in good health.

Only one count was recorded for this clone. This chain uses TRBV28 with TRBJ1-1; the match to TRBD1 covers 10 bases. Germline lookup yields CDR1 MDHEN and CDR2 SYDVKM. The CDR3 loop spans 16 amino acids. After removal of 3 bases from V and 0 bases from J, the junction contained 4 bases not matched to a gene. CDR3 protein: CASSFDRGQLNTEAFF. CDR3 nucleotide sequence: TGTGCCAGCAGTTTCGACAGGGGGCAATTGAACACTGAAGCTTTCTTT.

The V and J genes are TRBV5-1 and TRBJ2-1; TRBD2 agrees at 10 bases. Losses at the gene ends were 3 bases for V and 1 base for J; bases not matched to a gene: 4. Germline CDR1 is SGHRS and CDR2 is YFSETQ. The CDR3 consists of 16 residues. The CDR3 DNA sequence: TGCGCCAGCAGCTCGGGACTAGCGCTTTCCTACAATGAGCAGTTCTTC. Residues: CASSSGLALSYNEQFF.

V usage is TRBV6-6 and J usage is TRBJ1-2, with 7 bases identical to TRBD1. CDR1 is MNHNY, CDR2 SVGAGI, per germline (reference sequence). This CDR3 region has 15 residues. V lost 5 bases, J lost 2 bases, and 8 bases stayed unmatched. The DNA for the CDR3 is TGTGCCAGCAGTCTCACCTTACAGGGGAACTATGGCTACACCTTC. Its protein product is CASSLTLQGNYGYTF.

The chain recombines TRBV5-1 with TRBJ1-4; 10 bases are a match to TRBD1. V shed 3 bases and J 8 bases; nucleotides not matched to a gene: 4. The CDR3 consists of 14 residues. Germline V lookup: CDR1 SGHRS, CDR2 YFSETQ. As DNA, the CDR3 is TGCGCCAGCAGCTCGACAGGGGGCGAAGAAAAACTGTTTTTT. Protein product: CASSSTGGEEKLFF.

The chain joins TRBV2 to TRBJ1-4; D ambiguous. V lost 4 bases to trimming and J lost 0 bases, with 9 bases between them. The V gene's germline CDR1 is SNHLY and CDR2 FYNNEI. This CDR3 has 15 amino acids. CDR3 amino acids: CASSGQSTTNEKLFF. In DNA form, the CDR3 reads TGTGCCAGCAGTGGACAATCAACAACTAATGAAAAACTGTTTTTT. Full variable domain (rest looked up from reference TRBV2 and TRBJ1-4): EPEVTQTPSHQVTQMGQEVILRCVPISNHLYFYWYRQILGQKVEFLVSFYNNEISEKSEIFDDQFSVERPDGSNFTLKIRSTKLEDSAMYFCASSGQSTTNEKLFFGSGTQLSVL.

This clone was recorded only once. The chain employs TRBV9 and TRBJ2-2; TRBD2 matches 9 bases. Germline lookup yields CDR1 SGDLS and CDR2 YYNGEE. The CDR3 has 14 amino acids. V shed 4 bases and J 6 bases; nucleotides not matched to a gene: 4. CDR3 protein: CASSLGLAPGELFF. The CDR3 DNA follows: TGTGCCAGCAGCTTGGGACTAGCCCCCGGGGAGCTGTTTTTT.

As concerns this clone: Other DNA sequences of this sample code for an identical CDR3. The CDR3 DNA reads TGTGCCAGCAGTCAGACTAGCTCCGAGCAGTACTTC. It is translated as CASSQTSSEQYF. The rearrangement joins TRBV6-5 to TRBJ2-7; 7 bases are shared with TRBD2. V trimming: 5 bases; J trimming: 6 bases; junction bases outside the gene matches: 4. Germline assignment: CDR1 MNHEY and CDR2 SVGAGI. CDR3 length: 12 amino acids.

V usage is TRBV4-3 and J usage is TRBJ2-1; TRBD2 is a possible D gene (6 bases). V was trimmed by 1 base and J by 9 bases, leaving 10 bases between them. Per germline, CDR1 LGHNA and CDR2 YSLEER. The CDR3 contains 13 residues. The CDR3 here is CASSQAEGGEQFF. For the CDR3, the DNA is TGCGCCAGCAGCCAAGCGGAGGGAGGTGAGCAGTTCTTC.

This chain joins TRBV18 and TRBJ1-5, with 9 nucleotides matching TRBD1. CDR3 length: 20 amino acids. With 0 bases clipped from V and 5 bases from J, the junction kept 17 bases outside the gene matches. The germline V gene has CDR1 KGHSH and CDR2 LQKENI. The CDR3 protein is CASSPPNSHKAGTGYQPQHF. In nucleotides, the CDR3 is TGTGCCAGCTCACCACCAAATTCACACAAAGCCGGGACAGGGTATCAGCCCCAGCATTTT.

This rearrangement joins TRBV10-3 to TRBJ1-1; TRBD1 is a possible D gene (5 bases). This CDR3 region has 14 residues. Germline CDR1 is ENHRY and CDR2 is SYGVKD. Trimming shortened V by 6 bases and J by 2 bases, and 13 bases separated the two germline ends. The CDR3 DNA reads as TGTGCCATCAGCCCCGGGGCCCTCAACACTGAAGCTTTCTTT. This codes for CAISPGALNTEAFF.

This chain uses TRBV6-5 with TRBJ1-6, with D possibly TRBD1 on 6 matching bases. V shed 2 bases and J shed 5 bases, with 13 bases lying between them. The CDR3 runs 16 residues. Germline-derived CDR1 and CDR2 are MNHEY and SVGAGI. The CDR3 spells CASSYDRQVDNSPLHF. The CDR3 DNA reads TGTGCCAGCAGTTACGACCGACAGGTGGATAATTCACCCCTCCACTTT.

V and J are TRBV9 and TRBJ2-6, with TRBD1 matching over 7 bases. The CDR3 contains 15 residues. Germline-derived CDR1 and CDR2 are SGDLS and YYNGEE. The V and J ends lost 5 bases and 4 bases, in that order; junction bases with no gene match: 6. In DNA, the CDR3 is TGTGCCAGCAGTCCCACAGGGGAAGGGGCCAACGTCCTGACTTTC. Protein: CASSPTGEGANVLTF.

The chain links TRBV28 to TRBJ2-7; TRBD1 or TRBD2 may be the D gene (5 bases each). CDR1 and CDR2 (germline): MDHEN, SYDVKM. V was cut by 6 bases and J by 2 bases, with 17 bases left in between. CDR3 size: 15 residues. Here the CDR3 reads CASSYGALGPYEQYF. The CDR3 bases are TGTGCCAGCAGCTACGGGGCACTAGGACCCTACGAGCAGTACTTC.

The chain's CDR3 is CASSETLPPNIQYF. The CDR3 nucleotides read TGTGCCAGCAGTGAAACCCTTCCCCCCAACATTCAGTACTTC. The chain carries TRBV6-1 and TRBJ2-4; D is undetermined. V was trimmed by 2 bases and J by 7 bases, leaving 12 bases between them. CDR3 length: 14 residues. Germline V lookup: CDR1 MNHNS, CDR2 SASEGT.

The chain carries TRBV18 and TRBJ1-3; possible D gene TRBD1, 5 bases. In germline, CDR1 is KGHSH, CDR2 LQKENI. CDR3 size: 16 residues. The ends were cut back, 6 bases at V and 3 bases at J, with 18 bases in the middle. The CDR3 sequence is CASSQPGLSIGNTIYF. DNA for the CDR3: TGTGCCAGCTCGCAACCAGGGTTATCTATTGGAAACACCATATATTTT. Using reference TRBV18 and TRBJ1-3 for the parts outside the CDR3, the full variable domain is NAGVMQNPRHLVRRRGQEARLRCSPMKGHSHVYWYRQLPEEGLKFMVYLQKENIIDESGMPKERFSAEFPKEGPSILRIQQVVRGDSAAYFCASSQPGLSIGNTIYFGEGSWLTVV.

This sequence joins TRBV29-1 and TRBJ2-5, with D possibly TRBD2 on 6 matching bases. Germline V CDR1 and CDR2: SQVTM, ANQGSEA. The V end lost 6 bases, the J end lost 0 bases, and 17 bases lay between the germline ends. This CDR3 has 15 residues. CDR3 DNA: TGCAGCGTCTTAAAAATCGGGGGATACCAAGAGACCCAGTACTTC. Its protein is CSVLKIGGYQETQYF.

This clone was seen only once. This sequence joins TRBV5-8 and TRBJ1-1; 10 bases map to TRBD1. Germline values: CDR1 SGHTS, CDR2 YDEGEE. Trimming at V came to 4 bases and at J to 0 bases, leaving 6 bases not matched to a gene. This CDR3 region has 16 residues. As DNA, the CDR3 is TGTGCCAGCAGCCTGGGACAGGGGTGGGTGAACACTGAAGCTTTCTTT. This encodes CASSLGQGWVNTEAFF.

The chain carries TRBV4-1 and TRBJ1-4, with TRBD1 matching over 10 bases. The CDR3 extends over 16 amino acids. Germline V gene lookup returns CDR1 MGHRA and CDR2 YSYEKL. With 3 bases clipped from V and 3 bases from J, the junction kept 4 bases outside the gene matches. DNA for the CDR3: TGCGCCAGCAGCCACCCGACAGGGGGCTCTAATGAAAAACTGTTTTTT. The encoded protein is CASSHPTGGSNEKLFF.

The chain is built from TRBV7-9 and TRBJ2-2, with 10 bases matching TRBD1. Germline CDR1 is SEHNR and CDR2 is FQNEAQ (reference sequence). This CDR3 region has 18 residues. V lost 7 bases and J lost 1; bases outside the gene matches: 12. The CDR3 nucleotides are TGTGCCAGCACCAACCCGACAGGGGGCAGAGGGAACACCGGGGAGCTGTTTTTT. Translating it yields CASTNPTGGRGNTGELFF.

The chain combines TRBV9 with TRBJ2-3, with unresolved D. The CDR3 runs to 16 residues. Deletions cut 0 bases from V and 1 base from J, with 12 bases between. The germline V gene encodes CDR1 SGDLS and CDR2 YYNGEE. The CDR3 bases are TGTGCCAGCAGCGTAGCGCAAGCAACGGGCACAGATACGCAGTATTTT. Encoded protein: CASSVAQATGTDTQYF.

This chain joins TRBV2 and TRBJ2-1, with 13 bases that match TRBD2. The CDR3 totals 16 residues. Germline CDR1 SNHLY, CDR2 FYNNEI. The V segment lost 5 bases and the J segment 3 bases; nucleotides outside the gene matches: 4. CDR3 sequence (DNA): TGTGCCAGCAGTCCGCGACTAGCGGGGGGCTACAATGAGCAGTTCTTC. Translation: CASSPRLAGGYNEQFF.

The rearrangement links TRBV7-9 to TRBJ2-3; maybe TRBD2 (6 bases). V dropped 5 bases and J dropped 2 bases, with 23 bases sitting between them. This CDR3 contains 18 residues. Per the germline V gene, CDR1 is SEHNR and CDR2 is FQNEAQ (reference sequence). The CDR3 DNA reads TGTGCCAGCAGCGGCCCTCTCTCCGGGACTGTAACCACAGATACGCAGTATTTT. It encodes CASSGPLSGTVTTDTQYF.

The V gene is TRBV5-6, the J gene TRBJ2-7, with TRBD1 matching 7 bases. The CDR3 contains 15 residues. The V segment lost 2 bases and the J segment 1 base; nucleotides outside the gene matches: 6. Germline-derived CDR1 and CDR2 are SGHDT and YYEEEE. The CDR3 protein is CASSLTGQSSYEQYF. The CDR3 bases are TGTGCCAGCAGCTTAACGGGACAGAGTTCCTACGAGCAGTACTTC. The entire variable domain, with the rest obtained from reference TRBV5-6 and TRBJ2-7, is as follows: DAGVTQSPTHLIKTRGQQVTLRCSPKSGHDTVSWYQQALGQGPQFIFQYYEEEERQRGNFPDRFSGHQFPNYSSELNVNALLLGDSALYLCASSLTGQSSYEQYFGPGTRLTVT.

This chain links TRBV14 with TRBJ2-1; TRBD2 is a possible D gene (6 bases). CDR3 size: 17 residues. CDR1 and CDR2 from the germline V gene are SGHDN and FVKESK. The ends were cut back, 0 bases at V and 1 base at J, with 13 bases in the middle. This chain's CDR3 is CASSQDIWGGSYNEQFF. CDR3 in DNA: TGTGCCAGCAGCCAAGATATTTGGGGAGGTTCCTACAATGAGCAGTTCTTC.

The chain combines TRBV9 with TRBJ1-2; no reliable D call. The CDR3 is 11 amino acids. V lost 0 bases and J lost 6, with 3 bases in between. CDR1 and CDR2 from the germline V gene are SGDLS and YYNGEE. CDR3 region: CASSVGHGYTF. The DNA of the CDR3 is TGTGCCAGCAGCGTAGGCCATGGCTACACCTTC.

The V call is TRBV10-2, the J call TRBJ2-7, with D perhaps matching TRBD1 (6 bases). Trimming left V 3 bases short and J 0 bases short, with 9 bases between. CDR3 length equals 14 residues. The germline V gene encodes CDR1 WSHSY and CDR2 SAAADI. Here the CDR3 reads CASSDAGDSYEQYF. CDR3 bases: TGCGCCAGCAGTGATGCAGGGGACTCCTACGAGCAGTACTTC.

A word on this clone: Other DNA sequences within the sample encode an identical CDR3. J is TRBJ2-1 and V is TRBV7-9; maybe TRBD1 (6 bases). V shed 1 base and J shed 5 bases, with 9 bases lying between them. Per the germline V gene, CDR1 is SEHNR and CDR2 is FQNEAQ (reference sequence). The CDR3 totals 14 residues. The CDR3 loop reads CASSLDRADNEQFF. In DNA, the CDR3 is TGTGCCAGCAGCTTAGACAGGGCGGACAATGAGCAGTTCTTC. Drawing the rest from reference TRBV7-9 and TRBJ2-1, the complete variable domain is DTGVSQNPRHKITKRGQNVTFRCDPISEHNRLYWYRQTLGQGPEFLTYFQNEAQLEKSRLLSDRFSAERPKGSFSTLEIQRTEQGDSAMYLCASSLDRADNEQFFGPGTRLTVL.

The chain joins TRBV10-3 to TRBJ2-4; D not resolved. The V gene lost 6 bases and the J gene lost 5 bases, with 11 bases spanning the gap. Looked up from germline, CDR1 is ENHRY and CDR2 is SYGVKD. The CDR3 totals 13 residues. The CDR3 protein is CAIRMDEQNIQYF. The CDR3 DNA reads as TGTGCCATCAGAATGGACGAGCAAAACATTCAGTACTTC.

V is TRBV6-6 and J is TRBJ1-2; 7 bases agree with TRBD1. The CDR3 is made up of 12 amino acids. CDR1 is MNHNY and CDR2 is SVGAGI in the germline V gene (reference sequence). V was pared by 6 bases and J by 13 bases, with 11 bases of the junction left unmatched. CDR3: CASRLETGTSTF. CDR3 bases: TGTGCCAGCAGGCTAGAGACAGGGACCAGCACCTTC.

V gene TRBV5-1 combines with J gene TRBJ2-6; possible D gene TRBD1, 6 bases. From germline, CDR1 is SGHRS and CDR2 YFSETQ. Trimming stripped 0 bases from V and 2 bases from J, with 12 bases between. This CDR3 spans 17 amino acids. In nucleotides, the CDR3 is TGCGCCAGCAGCTTGGCCCCTGCAGGGGCTGGGGCCAACGTCCTGACTTTC. It specifies CASSLAPAGAGANVLTF.

V gene TRBV18 combines with J gene TRBJ2-2; D gene uncertain. Trimming left V 3 bases short and J 8 bases short, with 4 bases between. Germline assignment: CDR1 KGHSH and CDR2 LQKENI. The CDR3 contains 11 residues. The CDR3 is CASSPLGELFF. DNA for the CDR3: TGTGCCAGCTCACCGTTGGGGGAGCTGTTTTTT.

The V gene is TRBV21-1, the J gene TRBJ1-1; the D segment call TRBD1 is taken from the table without a DNA check. TRBV21-1 is labeled a pseudogene. The CDR3 length is 14 residues. The CDR3, as DNA: TGTGCCAGCGGCGTAGGACAAGAGAACACTGAAGCTTTCTTT. This gives the protein CASGVGQENTEAFF.